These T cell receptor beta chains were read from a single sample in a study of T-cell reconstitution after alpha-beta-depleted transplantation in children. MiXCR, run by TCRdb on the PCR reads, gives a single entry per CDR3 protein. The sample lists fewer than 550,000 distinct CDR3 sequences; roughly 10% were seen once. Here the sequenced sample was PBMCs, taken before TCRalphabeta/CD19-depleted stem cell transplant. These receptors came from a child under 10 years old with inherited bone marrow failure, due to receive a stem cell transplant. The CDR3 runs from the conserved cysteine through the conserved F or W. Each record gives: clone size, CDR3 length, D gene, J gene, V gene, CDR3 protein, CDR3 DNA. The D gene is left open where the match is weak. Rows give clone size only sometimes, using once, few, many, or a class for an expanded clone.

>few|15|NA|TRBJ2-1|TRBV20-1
CSAREGGPYYNEQFF
TGCAGTGCTAGAGAAGGCGGCCCTTACTACAATGAGCAGTTCTTC
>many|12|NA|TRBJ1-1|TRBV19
CASSIRGHEAFF
TGTGCCAGTAGTATAAGAGGGCATGAAGCTTTCTTT
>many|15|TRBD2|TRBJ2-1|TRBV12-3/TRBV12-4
CASFREGLDHNEQFF
TGTGCCAGCTTCCGTGAGGGACTAGATCACAATGAGCAGTTCTTC
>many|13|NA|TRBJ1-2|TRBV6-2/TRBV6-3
CASSLGEVYGYTF
TGTGCCAGCAGTTTAGGGGAAGTCTATGGCTACACCTTC
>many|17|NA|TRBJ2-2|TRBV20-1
CSARDWGGAADTGELFF
TGCAGTGCTAGAGATTGGGGCGGGGCCGCGGACACCGGGGAGCTGTTTTTT
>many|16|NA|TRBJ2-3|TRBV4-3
CASSQDSTSSTDTQYF
TGCGCCAGCAGCCAAGACTCAACCTCAAGCACAGATACGCAGTATTTT
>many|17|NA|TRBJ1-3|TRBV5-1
CASSLGTAFYSGNTIYF
TGCGCCAGCAGCTTAGGTACGGCTTTCTACTCTGGAAACACCATATATTTT
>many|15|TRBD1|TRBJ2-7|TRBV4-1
CASSQDGQGIYEQYF
TGCGCCAGCAGCCAAGATGGACAGGGGATCTACGAGCAGTACTTC
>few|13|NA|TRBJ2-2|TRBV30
CAWRLFNTGELFF
TGTGCCTGGAGATTATTTAACACCGGGGAGCTGTTTTTT
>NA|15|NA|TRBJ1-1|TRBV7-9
CASSLGGGRDTEAFF
TGTGCCAGCAGCCTCGGAGGAGGGCGGGACACTGAAGCTTTCTTT
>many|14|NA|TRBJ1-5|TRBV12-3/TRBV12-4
CASSIQGPNQPQHF
TGTGCCAGCAGCATACAGGGCCCCAATCAGCCCCAGCATTTT
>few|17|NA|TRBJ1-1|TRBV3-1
CASSQDREGLLNTEAFF
TGTGCCAGCAGCCAAGATCGAGAAGGGCTTTTGAACACTGAAGCTTTCTTT
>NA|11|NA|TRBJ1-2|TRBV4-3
CASSNGYGFTF
TGCGCCAGCAGCAACGGGTATGGCTTCACCTTC
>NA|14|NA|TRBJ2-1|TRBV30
CAWEGHPIYNEQFF
TGTGCCTGGGAGGGACATCCTATCTACAATGAGCAGTTCTTC
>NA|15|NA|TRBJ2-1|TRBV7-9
CASSLARGRDNEQFF
TGTGCCAGCAGCTTAGCACGGGGGAGAGACAATGAGCAGTTCTTC
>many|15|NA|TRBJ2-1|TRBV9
CASNNRGGSYNEQFF
TGTGCCAGCAACAACAGGGGAGGCTCCTACAATGAGCAGTTCTTC
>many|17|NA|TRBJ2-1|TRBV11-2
CASSLGGVYPTGNEQFF
TGTGCCAGCAGCTTAGGTGGGGTATACCCAACTGGCAATGAGCAGTTCTTC
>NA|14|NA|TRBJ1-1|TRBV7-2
CASSPWGGDTEAFF
TGTGCCAGCAGCCCCTGGGGGGGGGACACTGAAGCTTTCTTT
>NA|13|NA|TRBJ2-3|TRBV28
CASRPSSTDTQYF
TGTGCCAGCAGGCCCAGTAGCACAGATACGCAGTATTTT
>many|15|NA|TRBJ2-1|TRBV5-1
CASSDPGSGYNEQFF
TGCGCCAGCAGCGACCCCGGGAGTGGTTACAATGAGCAGTTCTTC
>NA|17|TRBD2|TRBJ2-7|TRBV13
CASSLRSTSGLTYEQYF
TGTGCCAGCAGCCTTCGATCTACTAGCGGGCTAACCTACGAGCAGTACTTC
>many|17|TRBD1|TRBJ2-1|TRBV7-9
CASRRTGGVPSYNEQFF
TGTGCCAGCAGAAGGACAGGGGGCGTTCCCTCCTACAATGAGCAGTTCTTC
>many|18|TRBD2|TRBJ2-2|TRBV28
CASSPTRLAGPNTGELFF
TGTGCCAGCAGCCCTACTCGACTAGCGGGACCGAACACCGGGGAGCTGTTTTTT
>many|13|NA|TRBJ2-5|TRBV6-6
CASSRDPRETQYF
TGTGCCAGCAGTCGGGACCCAAGAGAGACCCAGTACTTC
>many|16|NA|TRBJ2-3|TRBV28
CASSLRDSQYTDTQYF
TGTGCCAGCAGTTTAAGGGACTCGCAATACACAGATACGCAGTATTTT
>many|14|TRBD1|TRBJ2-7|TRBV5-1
CASSLTGEPYEQYF
TGCGCCAGCAGCTTGACAGGGGAGCCCTACGAGCAGTACTTC
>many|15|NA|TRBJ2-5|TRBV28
CASSLGNGLGETQYF
TGTGCCAGCAGTTTAGGCAACGGCCTAGGGGAGACCCAGTACTTC
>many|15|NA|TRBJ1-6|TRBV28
CASSPPMGSNSPLHF
TGTGCCAGCAGCCCCCCGATGGGGAGCAATTCACCCCTCCACTTT
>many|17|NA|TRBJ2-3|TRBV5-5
CASSLFGPGVATDTQYF
TGTGCCAGCAGCTTGTTTGGTCCAGGCGTAGCCACAGATACGCAGTATTTT
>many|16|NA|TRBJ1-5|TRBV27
CARKVWGGTGNQPQHF
TGTGCCAGGAAGGTATGGGGGGGCACTGGCAATCAGCCCCAGCATTTT
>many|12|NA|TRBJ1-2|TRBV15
CATNQVGVGYTF
TGTGCCACCAACCAAGTGGGAGTCGGCTACACCTTC
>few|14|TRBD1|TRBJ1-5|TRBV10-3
CAISDGTGVQPQHF
TGTGCCATCAGTGACGGGACAGGGGTTCAGCCCCAGCATTTT
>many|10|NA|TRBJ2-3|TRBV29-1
CGGGTDTQYF
TGCGGGGGCGGCACAGATACGCAGTATTTT
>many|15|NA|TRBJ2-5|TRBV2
CASSPMVSAQETQYF
TGTGCCAGCAGTCCAATGGTGTCAGCCCAAGAGACCCAGTACTTC
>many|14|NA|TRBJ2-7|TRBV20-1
CSGSRAVPSYEQYF
TGCAGCGGTTCCAGGGCAGTCCCCTCCTACGAGCAGTACTTC
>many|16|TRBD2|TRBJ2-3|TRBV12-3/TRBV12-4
CASRTSVNGGTDTQYF
TGTGCCAGCAGAACTAGCGTGAATGGTGGCACAGATACGCAGTATTTT
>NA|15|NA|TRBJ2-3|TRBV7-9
CASTIFEGVADTQYF
TGTGCCAGCACCATCTTCGAGGGCGTCGCAGATACGCAGTATTTT
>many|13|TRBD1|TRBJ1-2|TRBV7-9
CASSSWTGNGYTF
TGTGCCAGCAGCTCCTGGACAGGGAACGGCTACACCTTC
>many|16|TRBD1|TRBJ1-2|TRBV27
CASSPRGTGGSYGYTF
TGTGCCAGCAGTCCCCGCGGGACAGGGGGAAGCTATGGCTACACCTTC
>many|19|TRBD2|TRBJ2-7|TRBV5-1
CASSVVGLAGIGRGYEQYF
TGCGCCAGCAGCGTGGTGGGACTAGCGGGTATAGGAAGGGGCTACGAGCAGTACTTC
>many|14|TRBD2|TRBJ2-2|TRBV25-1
CATRTSGRPGELFF
TGTGCCACCCGGACTAGCGGGAGGCCCGGGGAGCTGTTTTTT
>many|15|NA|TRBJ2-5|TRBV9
CASSPDGGREETQYF
TGTGCCAGCAGCCCCGACGGGGGGCGGGAGGAGACCCAGTACTTC
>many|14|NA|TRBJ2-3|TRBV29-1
CSVEHLGGTDTQYF
TGCAGCGTTGAACACTTGGGTGGCACAGATACGCAGTATTTT